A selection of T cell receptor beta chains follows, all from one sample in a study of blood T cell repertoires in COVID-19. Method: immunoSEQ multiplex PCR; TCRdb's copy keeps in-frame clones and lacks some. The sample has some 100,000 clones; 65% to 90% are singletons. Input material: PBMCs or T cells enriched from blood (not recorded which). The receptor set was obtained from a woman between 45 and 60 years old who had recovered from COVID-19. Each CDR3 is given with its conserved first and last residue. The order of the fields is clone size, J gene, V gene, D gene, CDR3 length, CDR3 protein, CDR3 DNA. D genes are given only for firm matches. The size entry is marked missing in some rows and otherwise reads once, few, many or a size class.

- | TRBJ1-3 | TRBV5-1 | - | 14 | CASSLLADGNTIYF | TGCGCCAGCAGCCTGTTAGCAGATGGAAACACCATATATTTT
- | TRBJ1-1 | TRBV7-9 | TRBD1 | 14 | CASSLGQGATEAFF | TGTGCCAGCAGCTTGGGACAGGGGGCGACTGAAGCTTTCTTT
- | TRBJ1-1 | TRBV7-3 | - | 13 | CASSLSSGTEAFF | TGTGCCAGCAGCTTGTCCTCGGGGACTGAAGCTTTCTTT
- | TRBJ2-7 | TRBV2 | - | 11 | CASSVQSEQYF | TGTGCCAGCAGTGTCCAGTCCGAGCAGTACTTC
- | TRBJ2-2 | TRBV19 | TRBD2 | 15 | CASNGRGGNTGELFF | TGTGCCAGCAACGGGAGGGGGGGAAACACCGGGGAGCTGTTTTTT
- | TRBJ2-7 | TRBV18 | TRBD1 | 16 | CASSPSWTGGSYEQYF | TGTGCCAGCTCACCCTCCTGGACAGGGGGCTCCTACGAGCAGTACTTC
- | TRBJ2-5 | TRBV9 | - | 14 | CASSTDLYQETQYF | TGTGCCAGCAGCACAGACCTTTACCAAGAGACCCAGTACTTC
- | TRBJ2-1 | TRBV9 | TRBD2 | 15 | CASSVVTSDYNEQFF | TGTGCCAGCAGCGTAGTGACTAGCGACTACAATGAGCAGTTCTTC
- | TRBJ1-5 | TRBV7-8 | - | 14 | CASSAQGWGQPQHF | TGTGCCAGCAGCGCCCAGGGATGGGGTCAGCCCCAGCATTTT
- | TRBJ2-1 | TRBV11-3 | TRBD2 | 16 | CASSLWGPSGYNEQFF | TGTGCCAGCAGCTTATGGGGACCTAGCGGCTACAATGAGCAGTTCTTC
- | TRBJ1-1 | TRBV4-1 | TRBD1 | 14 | CASSHGTGYTEAFF | TGCGCCAGCAGCCACGGGACAGGCTACACTGAAGCTTTCTTT
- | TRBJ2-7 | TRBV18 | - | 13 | CASSPGGSYEQYF | TGTGCCAGCTCACCAGGAGGCTCCTACGAGCAGTACTTC
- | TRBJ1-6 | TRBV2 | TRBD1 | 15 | CASANFPGQLAPLHF | TGTGCCAGCGCTAATTTCCCGGGACAGCTTGCACCCCTCCACTTT
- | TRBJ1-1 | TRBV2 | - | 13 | CASSNGGNTEAFF | TGTGCCAGCAGCAACGGCGGGAACACTGAAGCTTTCTTT
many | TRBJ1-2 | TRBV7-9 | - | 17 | CASSPPGTGGRNYGYTF | TGTGCCAGCAGCCCTCCCGGGACGGGGGGGAGGAACTATGGCTACACCTTC
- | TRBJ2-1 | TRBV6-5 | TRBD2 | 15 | CASVLTSGGYNEQFF | TGTGCCAGCGTCCTGACTAGCGGGGGGTACAATGAGCAGTTCTTC
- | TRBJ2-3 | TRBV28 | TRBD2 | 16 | CASRPQLAGEADTQYF | TGTGCCAGCCGGCCCCAACTAGCGGGAGAAGCCGATACGCAGTATTTT
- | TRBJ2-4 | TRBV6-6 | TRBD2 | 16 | CASSRGGEGAKNIQYF | TGTGCCAGCAGCCGGGGCGGGGAGGGAGCCAAAAACATTCAGTACTTC
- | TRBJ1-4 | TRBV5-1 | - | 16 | CASRLFPQVLNEKLFF | TGCGCCAGCCGCCTTTTCCCCCAGGTCCTTAATGAAAAACTGTTTTTT
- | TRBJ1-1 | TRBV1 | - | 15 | CTSRGLRGCNTEAFF | TGCACCAGCAGGGGACTCCGAGGTTGCAACACTGAAGCTTTCTTT
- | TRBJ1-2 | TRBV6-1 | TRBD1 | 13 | CASSEGQAYGYTF | TGTGCCAGCAGTGAGGGACAGGCCTATGGCTACACCTTC
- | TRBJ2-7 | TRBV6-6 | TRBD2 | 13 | CASSYLAGDEQYF | TGTGCCAGCAGTTACTTAGCGGGAGACGAGCAGTACTTC
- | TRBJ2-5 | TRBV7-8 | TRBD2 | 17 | CASSLGTSGGVQETQYF | TGTGCCAGCAGCTTAGGGACTAGCGGGGGGGTCCAAGAGACCCAGTACTTC
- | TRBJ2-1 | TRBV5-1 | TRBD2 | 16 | CASSLDPSGGYNEQFF | TGCGCCAGCAGCTTGGATCCTAGCGGGGGATACAATGAGCAGTTCTTC
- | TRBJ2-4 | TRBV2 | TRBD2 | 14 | CASTRATSGNIQYF | TGTGCCAGCACCCGAGCGACTAGCGGAAACATTCAGTACTTC
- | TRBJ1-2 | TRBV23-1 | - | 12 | CASSPPADGYTF | TGCGCCAGCAGTCCTCCCGCGGATGGCTACACCTTC
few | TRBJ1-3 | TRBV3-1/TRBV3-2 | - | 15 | CASSQFPPPGNTIYF | TGTGCCAGCAGCCAATTCCCTCCTCCTGGAAACACCATATATTTT
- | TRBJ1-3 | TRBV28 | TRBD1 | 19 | CASTQGVRGRLVTGNTIYF | TGTGCCAGCACCCAGGGGGTCAGGGGGCGTTTAGTCACTGGAAACACCATATATTTT
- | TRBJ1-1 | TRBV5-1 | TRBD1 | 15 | CASSSSGQLNTEAFF | TGCGCCAGCAGCTCCTCGGGACAGTTGAACACTGAAGCTTTCTTT
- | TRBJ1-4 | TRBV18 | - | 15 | CASSLRQAPGEKLFF | TGTGCCAGCTCACTACGACAGGCCCCGGGTGAAAAACTGTTTTTT
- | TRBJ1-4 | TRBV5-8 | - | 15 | CASSPGGTTNEKLFF | TGTGCCAGCAGCCCCGGCGGGACAACTAATGAAAAACTGTTTTTT
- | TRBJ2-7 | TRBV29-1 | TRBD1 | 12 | CSAGTGTYEQYF | TGCAGCGCCGGGACAGGGACCTACGAGCAGTACTTC
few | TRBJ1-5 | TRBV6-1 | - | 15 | CASTEGVGRGQPQHF | TGTGCCAGCACTGAAGGGGTTGGTCGGGGTCAGCCCCAGCATTTT
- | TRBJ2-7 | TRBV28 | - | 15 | CASSSGSWASYEQYF | TGTGCCAGCAGCTCCGGGAGTTGGGCCTCCTACGAGCAGTACTTC
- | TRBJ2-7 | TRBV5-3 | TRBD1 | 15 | CANPGPGQTPYEQYF | TGTGCCAATCCGGGGCCGGGACAGACCCCCTACGAGCAGTACTTC
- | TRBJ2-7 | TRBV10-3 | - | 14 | CAISESVISYEQYF | TGTGCCATCAGTGAGTCGGTTATCAGCTACGAGCAGTACTTC
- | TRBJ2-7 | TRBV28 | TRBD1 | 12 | CASRTGTYEQYF | TGTGCCAGCAGGACAGGGACCTACGAGCAGTACTTC
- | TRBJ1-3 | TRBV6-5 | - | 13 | CASSPFSGNTIYF | TGTGCCAGCAGTCCCTTCTCCGGAAACACCATATATTTT
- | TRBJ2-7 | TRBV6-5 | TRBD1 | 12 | CAGGTGTYEQYF | TGTGCCGGGGGGACAGGGACCTACGAGCAGTACTTC
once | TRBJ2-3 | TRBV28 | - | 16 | CASSTPGHPSTDTQYF | TGTGCCAGCAGTACTCCGGGACACCCAAGCACAGATACGCAGTATTTT
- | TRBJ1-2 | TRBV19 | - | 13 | CASSRGAFYGYTF | TGTGCCAGTAGCCGCGGGGCGTTCTATGGCTACACCTTC
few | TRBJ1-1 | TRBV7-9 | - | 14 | CASSWAPGSTEAFF | TGTGCCAGCTCTTGGGCCCCTGGAAGCACTGAAGCTTTCTTT